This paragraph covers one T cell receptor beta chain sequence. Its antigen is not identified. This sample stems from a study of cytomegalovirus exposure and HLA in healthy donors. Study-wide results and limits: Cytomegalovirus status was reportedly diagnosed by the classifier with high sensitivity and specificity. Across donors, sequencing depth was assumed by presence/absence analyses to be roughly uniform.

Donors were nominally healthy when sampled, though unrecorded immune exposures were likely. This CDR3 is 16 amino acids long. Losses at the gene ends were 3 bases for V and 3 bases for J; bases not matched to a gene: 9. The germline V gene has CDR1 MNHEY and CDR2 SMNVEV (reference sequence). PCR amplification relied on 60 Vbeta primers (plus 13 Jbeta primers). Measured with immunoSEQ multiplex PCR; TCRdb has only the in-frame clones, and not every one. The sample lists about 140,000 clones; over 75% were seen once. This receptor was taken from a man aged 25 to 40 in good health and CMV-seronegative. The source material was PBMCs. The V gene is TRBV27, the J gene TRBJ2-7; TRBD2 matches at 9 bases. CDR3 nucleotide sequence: TGTGCCAGCAGTTTGTTTAGCGGGAGTGTGTTCTACGAGCAGTACTTC. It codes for CASSLFSGSVFYEQYF.